This T cell receptor beta chain was identified during a study of T-cell memory formation after mild COVID-19. TCRdb re-called the 5' RACE reads through MiXCR, storing one row per CDR3 protein. The data show about 440,000 distinct CDR3 sequences, around 19% seen once. V was shortened by 3 bases and J by 0 bases, with 14 bases between the two germline ends. CDR3 size: 16 residues. The source is an adult woman who had mild COVID-19 (a few samples of this study predate the infection). Cell type and time point are not known. The rearrangement links TRBV12-3 or TRBV12-4 to TRBJ1-1; D is uncertain. The sequenced sample consisted of PBMCs or a T cell subset sorted from them (not recorded which). The DNA of the CDR3 is TGTGCCAGCAGTTTCATGGGTGCCCTCTTGAACACTGAAGCTTTCTTT. It translates to CASSFMGALLNTEAFF.